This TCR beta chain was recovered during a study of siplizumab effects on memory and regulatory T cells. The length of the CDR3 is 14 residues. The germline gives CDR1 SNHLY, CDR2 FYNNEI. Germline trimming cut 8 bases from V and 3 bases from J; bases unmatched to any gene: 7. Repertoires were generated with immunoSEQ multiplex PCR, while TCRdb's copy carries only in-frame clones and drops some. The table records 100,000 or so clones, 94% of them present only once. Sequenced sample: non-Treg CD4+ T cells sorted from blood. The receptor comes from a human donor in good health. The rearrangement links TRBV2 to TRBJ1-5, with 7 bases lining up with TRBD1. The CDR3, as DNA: TGTGCCAGCCGCGGAGGGACAGACAATCAGCCCCAGCATTTT. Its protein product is CASRGGTDNQPQHF.